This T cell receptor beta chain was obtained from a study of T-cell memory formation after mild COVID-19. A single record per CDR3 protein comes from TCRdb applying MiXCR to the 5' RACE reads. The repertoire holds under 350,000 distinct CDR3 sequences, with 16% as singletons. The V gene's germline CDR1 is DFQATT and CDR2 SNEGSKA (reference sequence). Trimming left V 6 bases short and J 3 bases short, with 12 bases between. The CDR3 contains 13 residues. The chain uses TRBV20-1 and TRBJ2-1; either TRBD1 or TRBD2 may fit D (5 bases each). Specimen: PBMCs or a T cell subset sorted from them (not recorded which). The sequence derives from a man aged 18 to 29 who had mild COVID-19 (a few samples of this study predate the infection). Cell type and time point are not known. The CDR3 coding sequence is TGCAGTGCCAGGGACGAGCTCTACAATGAGCAGTTCTTC. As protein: CSARDELYNEQFF.